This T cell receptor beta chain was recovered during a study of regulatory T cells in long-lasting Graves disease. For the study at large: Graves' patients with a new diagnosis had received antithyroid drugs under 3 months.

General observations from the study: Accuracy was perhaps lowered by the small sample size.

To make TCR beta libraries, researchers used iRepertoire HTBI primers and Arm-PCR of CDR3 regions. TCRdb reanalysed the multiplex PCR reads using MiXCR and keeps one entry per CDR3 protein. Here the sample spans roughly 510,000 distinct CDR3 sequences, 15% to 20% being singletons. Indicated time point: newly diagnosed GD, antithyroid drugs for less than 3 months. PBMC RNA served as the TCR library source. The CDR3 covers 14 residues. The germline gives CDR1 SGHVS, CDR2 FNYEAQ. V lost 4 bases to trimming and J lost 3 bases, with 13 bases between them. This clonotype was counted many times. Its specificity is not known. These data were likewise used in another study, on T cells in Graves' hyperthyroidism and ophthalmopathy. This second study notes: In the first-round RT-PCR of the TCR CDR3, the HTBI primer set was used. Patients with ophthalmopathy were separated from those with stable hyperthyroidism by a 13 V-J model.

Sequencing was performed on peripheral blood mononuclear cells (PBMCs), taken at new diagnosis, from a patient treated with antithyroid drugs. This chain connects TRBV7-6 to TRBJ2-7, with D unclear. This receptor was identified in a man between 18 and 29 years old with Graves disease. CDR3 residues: CASSSFGPGYEQYF. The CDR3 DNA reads TGTGCCAGCAGCTCCTTTGGACCCGGCTACGAGCAGTACTTC.